This T cell receptor beta chain was recorded in a study of blood T cells in healthy people across ages. Healthy individuals of Caucasian origin from Russia, aged about 6 to 100, served as donors. Germline CDR1 and CDR2: SGHTA and FQGNSA. This CDR3 region has 16 residues. Trimming took off 1 base at V and 5 bases at J, with 17 bases between the two ends. A second PCR, run for roughly 7 to 12 cycles, used a sample-barcoded 5' primer plus a J-beta primer mix. TCRdb reanalysed the 5' RACE reads using MiXCR and keeps one entry per CDR3 protein. The sample records roughly 1.9 million distinct CDR3 sequences, around 42% being singletons. This clonotype was recorded once.

V usage is TRBV7-2 and J usage is TRBJ2-5; maybe TRBD1 (7 bases). The sample was blood. The TCR sequence derives from a human donor in good health. As DNA, the CDR3 is TGTGCCAGCAGCTTAGTTGGAGGGGGCGAGCGGGAGACCCAGTACTTC. It codes for CASSLVGGGERETQYF.